The TCR beta chain under discussion was sequenced for a study of T cells after yellow fever vaccination. Across the whole study: Preparation of fractions with low cell numbers was performed using SMART-Seq v4 Ultra Low Input.

This clonotype occurred a few times. The antigen is undetermined. Notes on the study in general: Clonotype sharing between CD4 and CD8 compartments was small. Once the booster was given, most primary-vaccination clones reappeared, at about 96% for CD4 and roughly 85% for CD8.

Germline trimming cut 6 bases from V and 8 bases from J; bases unmatched to any gene: 8. The length of the CDR3 is 14 residues. The germline V gene encodes CDR1 MNHNS and CDR2 SASEGT. The TCR cDNA carried a universal primer site and UMIs from 5'RACE template switching. MiXCR, applied by TCRdb to the 5' RACE reads, yields one record per CDR3 protein. The table records under 300,000 distinct CDR3 sequences, 6.9% of them present only once. The gene calls are TRBV6-1 and TRBJ2-1, with TRBD1 matching 9 bases. The source of this sequence is a man in his thirties or forties who received the YFV17D yellow fever vaccine. The specimen comprised CD4+ T cells sorted from PBMCs, sampled 15 days after the yellow fever booster vaccination. CDR3 sequence reads: CASRDRGDYDEQFF. CDR3 sequence (DNA): TGTGCCAGCAGGGACAGGGGTGATTATGATGAGCAGTTCTTC.